This T cell receptor beta chain was recorded in a study of tumor-infiltrating lymphocytes in primary liver carcinoma. Study at large: Staging placed the tumors at T1-T3 N0M0, and they measured about 4 to 11 cm across.

Total RNA amounting to around 530 ng was the source from which TCR beta cDNA was made with a constant-region primer. A slightly modified ARM-PCR protocol with three nested multiplex PCR rounds produced these TCR beta libraries. A C-beta reverse primer was combined with TRBV1-TRBV30 forward primers in the first two PCR rounds, and each round had 10 cycles. Each CDR3 protein is one row after TCRdb ran MiXCR on the multiplex PCR reads. The repertoire consists of 99,000 or so distinct CDR3 sequences, with around 83% occurring once and the leading ten covering approximately 20%. The germline V gene has CDR1 KGHDR and CDR2 SFDVKD. CDR3 length: 16 amino acids. Unsorted bulk tissue (about 18-30 mg) underwent RNA and DNA co-extraction. Study-level results: Only about 8-24% of top clones spanned all five tumor regions.

On this clonotype: Its cognate antigen is unknown. A much more abundant neighbour one base away suggests this may be a read error.

The sequencing input was liver tumor tissue from sampling region 3. Subset of the sample: tumor region T3, left-lateral pole. The source is a man between 35 and 55 years old with primary liver carcinoma and hepatitis B virus infection. The chain carries TRBV24-1 and TRBJ2-1; no definite D call. DNA for the CDR3: TGTGCCACCAGTGACCGCAGTATTAGCTCCTACACTGAGCAGTTCTTC. Encoded protein: CATSDRSISSYTEQFF.